This section outlines one TCR beta chain sequence together with its context. Authors' analysis steps: Cell counts per sample came from amplifying reference gene primers. Libraries were prepared by immunoSEQ multiplex PCR; TCRdb keeps only in-frame clonotypes and omits some of them. The DNA gave D and trimming, while V, J and clone size come from that table. The sample includes 140,000 to 150,000 clones, approximately 80% of them seen just once. The germline CDR1 and CDR2 sequences are SGHVS and FQNEAQ. The CDR3 loop spans 13 amino acids. V was shortened by 1 base and J by 6 bases, with 10 bases between the two germline ends. This specimen belongs to a study of blood T cell repertoires in COVID-19. For the study at large: Spain, Italy and the United States supplied samples that represented acute and convalescent COVID-19. From T cells, B-cell-depleted T cells, or PBMCs came the material, which was cDNA or gDNA.

This chain joins TRBV7-8 and TRBJ2-7; D is possibly TRBD1 (5 bases). Material for sequencing was peripheral blood. The sequence was collected from a human donor in a cohort sampled during active COVID-19. The CDR3 nucleotides are TGTGCCAGCAGCTTAGGTCCTGGGGCCGAGCAGTACTTC. Its protein is CASSLGPGAEQYF.